The rows below give T cell receptor beta chains drawn from one sample of a study of blood T cells in healthy people across ages. TCRdb ran MiXCR on the 5' RACE reads and lists one entry per CDR3 protein. Counted here are hundreds of thousands of distinct CDR3 sequences, roughly 48% occurring once; the ten biggest clones make up 20% to 25%. Sample: blood. These TCRs come from an elderly man in good health. Each CDR3 is given with its conserved first and last residue. Fields, in order: J gene, clone size, D gene, V gene, CDR3 protein, CDR3 DNA. The D gene is left open where the match is weak. Size tells how often a clone was seen (once, few, many) or the class of an expanded clone, and some rows leave it out.

TRBJ1-5	many	.	TRBV6-5	CASSYSFSNQPQHF	TGTGCCAGCAGTTACTCATTCAGCAATCAGCCCCAGCATTTT
TRBJ1-2	.	.	TRBV2	CASAREWGYGYTF	TGTGCCAGCGCGCGGGAGTGGGGCTATGGCTACACCTTC
TRBJ2-1	many	TRBD2	TRBV6-5	CASSYAPPGSSGSFVSTQQFF	TGTGCCAGCAGTTACGCGCCTCCCGGGTCTAGCGGGAGTTTTGTCTCTACTCAGCAGTTCTTC
TRBJ2-1	.	TRBD1	TRBV20-1	CSAPTGTGSSEQFF	TGCAGTGCTCCTACCGGGACAGGGTCGAGTGAGCAGTTCTTC
TRBJ2-1	.	TRBD1	TRBV20-1	CSARGDRGNEQFF	TGCAGTGCTAGAGGGGACAGGGGAAATGAGCAGTTCTTC
TRBJ2-2	.	.	TRBV6-6	CASTQDWNTGELFF	TGTGCCAGCACCCAAGACTGGAACACCGGGGAGCTGTTTTTT
TRBJ1-1	.	.	TRBV5-1	CASSPMGGANTEAFF	TGCGCCAGCAGCCCGATGGGAGGGGCGAACACTGAAGCTTTCTTT
TRBJ2-5	.	.	TRBV28	CASSLGRGVQETQYF	TGTGCCAGCAGCTTAGGACGGGGCGTACAAGAGACCCAGTACTTC
TRBJ2-5	few	TRBD2	TRBV7-9	CASSALGLAGNSQETQYF	TGTGCCAGCAGCGCACTGGGGCTAGCGGGGAACTCCCAAGAGACCCAGTACTTC
TRBJ2-4	.	TRBD2	TRBV20-1	CSADNGLAGNTLIGSAKNIQYF	TGCAGTGCTGACAACGGACTAGCGGGGAATACATTGATAGGATCGGCCAAAAACATTCAGTACTTC
TRBJ1-2	few	.	TRBV6-2/TRBV6-3	CASSSIGGKGYTF	TGTGCCAGCAGTTCCATCGGGGGAAAAGGCTACACCTTC
TRBJ2-4	.	TRBD1	TRBV30	CAWSDGTGANIQYF	TGTGCCTGGAGCGACGGGACAGGGGCAAACATTCAGTACTTC
TRBJ2-5	many	TRBD1	TRBV6-5	CATLEDRRETQYF	TGTGCCACCCTAGAGGACAGGAGGGAGACCCAGTACTTC
TRBJ2-7	.	.	TRBV3-1	CASSDGKYEQYF	TGTGCCAGCAGCGACGGGAAGTACGAGCAGTACTTC
TRBJ2-5	.	TRBD1	TRBV12-3/TRBV12-4	CASSSTTGGGTQYF	TGTGCCAGCAGTTCGACCACAGGGGGCGGGACCCAGTACTTC
TRBJ2-3	.	.	TRBV7-6	CASSFYRTDTQYF	TGTGCCAGCAGCTTCTATCGAACAGATACGCAGTATTTT
TRBJ2-1	.	TRBD2	TRBV20-1	CSARAGLAGAGNEQFF	TGCAGTGCTAGAGCGGGTCTAGCGGGAGCGGGGAATGAGCAGTTCTTC
TRBJ2-1	few	.	TRBV9	CASSVDGNEQFF	TGTGCCAGCAGCGTAGACGGCAATGAGCAGTTCTTC
TRBJ1-1	.	.	TRBV7-9	CASSPGIGNTEAFF	TGTGCCAGCAGCCCGGGAATCGGGAACACTGAAGCTTTCTTT
TRBJ2-3	few	TRBD1	TRBV29-1	CSVEHRGTSTDTQYF	TGCAGCGTAGAACACAGGGGAACATCCACAGATACGCAGTATTTT
TRBJ2-7	.	.	TRBV19	CASSSPGQASDEQYF	TGTGCCAGTAGTAGCCCGGGACAAGCGTCCGACGAGCAGTACTTC
TRBJ2-1	.	.	TRBV29-1	CSVAAGGEKWQFF	TGCAGCGTTGCGGCGGGTGGGGAAAAGTGGCAGTTCTTC
TRBJ2-5	.	.	TRBV30	CAWYNTNKGETQYF	TGTGCCTGGTACAATACGAATAAGGGAGAGACCCAGTACTTC
TRBJ2-3	once	TRBD2	TRBV7-9	CASSLTSGGLITDTQYF	TGTGCCAGCAGCTTAACTAGCGGGGGGCTAATCACAGATACGCAGTATTTT
TRBJ2-3	few	TRBD2	TRBV4-2	CASSHSLVAGSEDTQYF	TGTGCCAGCAGCCACTCGTTAGTAGCGGGGTCGGAAGATACGCAGTATTTT
TRBJ2-5	.	.	TRBV27	CASSFTGGQETQYF	TGTGCCAGCAGTTTTACAGGAGGGCAAGAGACCCAGTACTTC
TRBJ2-1	.	TRBD2	TRBV20-1	CSASEWTSGGYNEQFF	TGCAGTGCTTCTGAATGGACTAGCGGGGGCTACAATGAGCAGTTCTTC
TRBJ2-3	many	.	TRBV6-5	CASKSSVSTDTQYF	TGTGCCAGCAAGTCTAGCGTAAGCACAGATACGCAGTATTTT
TRBJ2-7	.	TRBD2	TRBV7-9	CASSFKIGLAHEQYF	TGTGCCAGCAGCTTTAAGATTGGACTAGCCCACGAGCAGTACTTC
TRBJ2-1	.	TRBD2	TRBV7-2	CASSLVTGRNEQFF	TGTGCCAGCAGCTTAGTGACCGGGAGGAATGAGCAGTTCTTC
TRBJ2-3	few	.	TRBV20-1	CSGEGSADTQYF	TGCAGTGGTGAAGGAAGCGCAGATACGCAGTATTTT
TRBJ2-7	.	.	TRBV27	CASSLLGRLGYEQYF	TGTGCCAGCAGTTTACTCGGCAGGCTCGGGTACGAGCAGTACTTC
TRBJ2-4	.	TRBD1	TRBV7-9	CASSWTGLAKNIQYF	TGTGCCAGCAGCTGGACAGGTTTAGCCAAAAACATTCAGTACTTC
TRBJ2-5	.	TRBD1	TRBV6-1	CASRRTGQDQETQYF	TGTGCCAGCAGACGCACCGGACAGGATCAAGAGACCCAGTACTTC
TRBJ2-3	.	.	TRBV4-1	CASSQQGRGPTDTQYF	TGCGCCAGCAGCCAACAGGGCAGAGGGCCCACAGATACGCAGTATTTT
TRBJ2-7	.	.	TRBV11-2	CASSLDARVTYEQYF	TGTGCCAGCAGCTTAGATGCGCGCGTAACCTACGAGCAGTACTTC
TRBJ2-4	.	.	TRBV10-1	CACPRVAKNIQYF	TGCGCCTGCCCAAGGGTAGCCAAAAACATTCAGTACTTC
TRBJ2-1	.	.	TRBV7-9	CASSFWTGEKEQFF	TGTGCCAGCAGCTTTTGGACGGGGGAGAAGGAGCAGTTCTTC
TRBJ2-4	.	TRBD2	TRBV28	CASSLRGDSGRNIQYF	TGTGCCAGCAGTTTACGAGGAGATAGCGGGCGAAACATTCAGTACTTC
TRBJ2-5	.	.	TRBV20-1	CSARDPIGGKEETQYF	TGCAGTGCTAGAGACCCCATCGGAGGGAAGGAGGAGACCCAGTACTTC
TRBJ2-7	.	TRBD1	TRBV6-6	CASSSPTGDSYEQYF	TGTGCCAGCAGTTCCCCGACAGGGGACTCCTACGAGCAGTACTTC